Listed below are T cell receptor beta chains from one sample, sequenced in a study of early T cells in non-severe SARS-CoV-2 infection. One entry per CDR3 protein, called by TCRdb with MiXCR from the 5' RACE reads. The repertoire consists of about 80,000 distinct CDR3 sequences, with less than 15% occurring once and the leading ten covering 15% to 18%. The sample in question was whole blood, obtained at baseline. Receptor source: an adult who was a healthcare worker with PCR-confirmed SARS-CoV-2 infection or an uninfected control (not recorded which). The donor label of this sample is uncertain. The CDR3 runs from the conserved cysteine through the conserved F or W. The D gene is left open where the match is weak. Only part of the rows carry a size: once, few, many, or a class if the clone is expanded.

TRBV20-1	few	TRBJ2-7	NA	TGCAGTGCTAGTGGTAACTCCTACGAGCAGTACTTC	CSASGNSYEQYF
TRBV7-8	few	TRBJ2-5	NA	TGTGCCAGCAGCTTTACCGGGACGGCACAAGAGACCCAGTACTTC	CASSFTGTAQETQYF
TRBV19	few	TRBJ2-1	NA	TGTGCCAGTAGTTTTAGATATTTGGCCACAACACGCAATGAGCAGTTCTTC	CASSFRYLATTRNEQFF
TRBV6-2/TRBV6-3	few	TRBJ1-4	TRBD1	TGTGCCAGCAGCACCAACGAGGGACAGGTCTTAAATGAAAAACTGTTTTTT	CASSTNEGQVLNEKLFF
TRBV27	NA	TRBJ2-7	NA	TGTGCCAGCAGTCTGGGCGGGGCGAGCTCCTACGAGCAGTACTTC	CASSLGGASSYEQYF
TRBV12-3/TRBV12-4	few	TRBJ2-2	NA	TGTGCCAGCAGTGTTGCGAACACCGGGGAGCTGTTTTTT	CASSVANTGELFF
TRBV11-2	many	TRBJ2-7	NA	TGTGCCAGCAGCTTAGGCGCGGGAGAGCAGTACTTC	CASSLGAGEQYF
TRBV12-3/TRBV12-4	few	TRBJ1-5	NA	TGTGCCAGCAGTTTAGGGGTATCCGGGTCACAGCCCCAGCATTTT	CASSLGVSGSQPQHF
TRBV20-1	NA	TRBJ2-7	TRBD1	TGCAGTGCTCGGGACAGAGGGGAGCAGTACTTC	CSARDRGEQYF
TRBV4-2	few	TRBJ2-1	TRBD1	TGTGCCAGCAGCCAAAGGGACAGGGGTGGCAATGAGCAGTTCTTC	CASSQRDRGGNEQFF